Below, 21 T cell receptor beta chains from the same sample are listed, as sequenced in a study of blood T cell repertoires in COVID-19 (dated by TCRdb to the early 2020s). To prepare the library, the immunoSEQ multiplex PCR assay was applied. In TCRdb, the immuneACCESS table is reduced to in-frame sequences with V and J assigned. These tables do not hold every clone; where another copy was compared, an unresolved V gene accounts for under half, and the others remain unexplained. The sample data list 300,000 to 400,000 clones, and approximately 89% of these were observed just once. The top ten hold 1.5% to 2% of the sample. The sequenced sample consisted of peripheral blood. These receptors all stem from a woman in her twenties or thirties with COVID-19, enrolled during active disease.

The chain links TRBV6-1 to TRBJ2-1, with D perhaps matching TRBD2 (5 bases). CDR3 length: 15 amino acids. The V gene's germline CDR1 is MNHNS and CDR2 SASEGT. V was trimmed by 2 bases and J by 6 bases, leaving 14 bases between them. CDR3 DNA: TGTGCCAGCAGTGAACTACAGAAGGGAGTCAATGAGCAGTTCTTC. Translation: CASSELQKGVNEQFF.

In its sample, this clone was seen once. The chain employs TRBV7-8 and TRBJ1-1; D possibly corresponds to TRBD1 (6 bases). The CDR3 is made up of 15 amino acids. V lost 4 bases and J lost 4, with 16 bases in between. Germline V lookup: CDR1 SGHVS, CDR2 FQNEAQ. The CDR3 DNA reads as TGTGCCAGCAGCTCCTCGGACAGCTTAGTCACTGAAGCTTTCTTT. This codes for CASSSSDSLVTEAFF.

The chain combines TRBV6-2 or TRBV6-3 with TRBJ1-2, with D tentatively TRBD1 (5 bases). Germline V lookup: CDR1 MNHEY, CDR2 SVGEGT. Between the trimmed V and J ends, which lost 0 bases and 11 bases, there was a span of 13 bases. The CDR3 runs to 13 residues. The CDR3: CASSYSGATKYTF. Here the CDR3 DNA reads TGTGCCAGCAGTTACTCAGGGGCTACGAAGTACACCTTC.

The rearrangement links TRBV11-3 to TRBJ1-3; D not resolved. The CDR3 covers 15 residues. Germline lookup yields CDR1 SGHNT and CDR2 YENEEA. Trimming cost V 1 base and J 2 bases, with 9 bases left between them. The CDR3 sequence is CASSLARGAGNTIYF. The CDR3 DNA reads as TGTGCCAGCAGCTTAGCCCGGGGAGCTGGAAACACCATATATTTT.

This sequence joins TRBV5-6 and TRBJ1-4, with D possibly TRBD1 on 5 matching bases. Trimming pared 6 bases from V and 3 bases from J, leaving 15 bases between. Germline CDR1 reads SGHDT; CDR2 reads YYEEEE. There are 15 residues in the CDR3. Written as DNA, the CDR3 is TGTGCCAGCATCCTTTGGGGAGGGGCTAATGAAAAACTGTTTTTT. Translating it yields CASILWGGANEKLFF.

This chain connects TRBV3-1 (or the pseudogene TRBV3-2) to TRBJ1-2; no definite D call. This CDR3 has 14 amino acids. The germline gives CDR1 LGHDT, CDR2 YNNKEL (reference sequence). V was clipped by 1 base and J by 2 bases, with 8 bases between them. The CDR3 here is CASSQAAGNYGYTF. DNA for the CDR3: TGTGCCAGCAGCCAAGCGGCGGGGAACTATGGCTACACCTTC.

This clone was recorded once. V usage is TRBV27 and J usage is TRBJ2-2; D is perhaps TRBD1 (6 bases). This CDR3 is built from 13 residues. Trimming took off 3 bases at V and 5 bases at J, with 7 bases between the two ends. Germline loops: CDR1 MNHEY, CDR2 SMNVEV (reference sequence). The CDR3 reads CASSFGTTGELFF. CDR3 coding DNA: TGTGCCAGCAGTTTCGGGACAACCGGGGAGCTGTTTTTT.

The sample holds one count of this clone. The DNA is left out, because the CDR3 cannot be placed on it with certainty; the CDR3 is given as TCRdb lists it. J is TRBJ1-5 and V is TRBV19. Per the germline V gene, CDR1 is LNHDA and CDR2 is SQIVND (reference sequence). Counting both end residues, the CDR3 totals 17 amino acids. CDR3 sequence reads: CASSSTSVEYSNQPQHF.

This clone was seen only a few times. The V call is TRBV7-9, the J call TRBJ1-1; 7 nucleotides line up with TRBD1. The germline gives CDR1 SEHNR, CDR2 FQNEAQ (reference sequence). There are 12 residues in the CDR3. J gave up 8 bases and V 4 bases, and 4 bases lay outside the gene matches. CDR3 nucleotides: TGTGCCAGCAGCTACGGACAGGCGGAAGCTTTCTTT. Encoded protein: CASSYGQAEAFF. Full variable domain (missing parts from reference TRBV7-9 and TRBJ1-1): DTGVSQNPRHKITKRGQNVTFRCDPISEHNRLYWYRQTLGQGPEFLTYFQNEAQLEKSRLLSDRFSAERPKGSFSTLEIQRTEQGDSAMYLCASSYGQAEAFFGQGTRLTVV.

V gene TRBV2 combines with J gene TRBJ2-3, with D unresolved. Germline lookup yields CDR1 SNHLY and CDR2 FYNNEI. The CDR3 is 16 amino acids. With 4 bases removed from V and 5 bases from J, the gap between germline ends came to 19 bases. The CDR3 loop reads CASSGSSKLYGDTQYF. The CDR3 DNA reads TGTGCCAGCAGTGGGTCATCAAAATTGTACGGAGATACGCAGTATTTT.

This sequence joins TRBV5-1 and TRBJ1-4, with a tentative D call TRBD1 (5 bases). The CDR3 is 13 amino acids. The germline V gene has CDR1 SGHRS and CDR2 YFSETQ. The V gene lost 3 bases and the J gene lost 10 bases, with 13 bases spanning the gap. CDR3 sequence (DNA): TGCGCCAGCAGCTCGGGCCCGGGGGGAAAACTGTTTTTT. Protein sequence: CASSSGPGGKLFF.

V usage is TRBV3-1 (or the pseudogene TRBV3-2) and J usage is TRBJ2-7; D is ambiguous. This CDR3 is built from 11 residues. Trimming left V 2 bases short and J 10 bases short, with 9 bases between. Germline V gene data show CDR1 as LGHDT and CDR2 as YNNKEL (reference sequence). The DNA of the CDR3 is TGTGCCAGCAGCCAATCATTTCAACAGTACTTC. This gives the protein CASSQSFQQYF.

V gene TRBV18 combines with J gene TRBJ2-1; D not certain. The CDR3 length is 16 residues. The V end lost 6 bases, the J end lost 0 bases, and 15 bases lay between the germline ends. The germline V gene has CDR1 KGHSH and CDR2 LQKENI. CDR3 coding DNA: TGTGCCAGCTCCCCAACCCCGCCGAGCTCCTACAATGAGCAGTTCTTC. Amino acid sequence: CASSPTPPSSYNEQFF. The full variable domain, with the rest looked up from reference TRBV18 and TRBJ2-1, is NAGVMQNPRHLVRRRGQEARLRCSPMKGHSHVYWYRQLPEEGLKFMVYLQKENIIDESGMPKERFSAEFPKEGPSILRIQQVVRGDSAAYFCASSPTPPSSYNEQFFGPGTRLTVL.

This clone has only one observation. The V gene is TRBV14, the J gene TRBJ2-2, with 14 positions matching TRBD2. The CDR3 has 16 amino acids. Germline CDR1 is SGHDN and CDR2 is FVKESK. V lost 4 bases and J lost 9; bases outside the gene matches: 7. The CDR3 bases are TGTGCCAGCAGCCCCCGACTAGCGGGGGGGCCATGGGAGCTGTTTTTT. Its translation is CASSPRLAGGPWELFF.

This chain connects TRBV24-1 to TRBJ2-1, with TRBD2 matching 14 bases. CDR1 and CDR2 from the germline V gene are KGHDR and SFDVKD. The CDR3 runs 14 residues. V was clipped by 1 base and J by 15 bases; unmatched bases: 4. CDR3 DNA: TGTGCCACCAGTGATTTAGGACTAGCGGGGGGCGCGTTCTTC. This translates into CATSDLGLAGGAFF.

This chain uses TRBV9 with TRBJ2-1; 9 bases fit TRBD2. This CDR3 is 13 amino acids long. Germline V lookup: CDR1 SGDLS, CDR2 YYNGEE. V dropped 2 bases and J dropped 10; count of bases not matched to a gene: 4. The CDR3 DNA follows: TGTGCCAGCAGCGTTAGCGGGGGTAAAGAGCAGTTCTTC. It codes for CASSVSGGKEQFF.

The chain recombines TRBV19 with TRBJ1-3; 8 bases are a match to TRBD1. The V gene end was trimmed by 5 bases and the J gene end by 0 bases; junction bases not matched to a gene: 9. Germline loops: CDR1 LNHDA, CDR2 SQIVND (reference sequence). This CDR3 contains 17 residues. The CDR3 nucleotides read TGTGCCAGTAGTTTCGGGACAGGAACTTACTCTGGAAACACCATATATTTT. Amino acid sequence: CASSFGTGTYSGNTIYF.

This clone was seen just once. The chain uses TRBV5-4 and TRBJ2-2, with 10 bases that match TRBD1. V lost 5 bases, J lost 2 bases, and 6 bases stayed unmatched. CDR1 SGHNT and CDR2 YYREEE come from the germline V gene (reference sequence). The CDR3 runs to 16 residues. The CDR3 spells CASRGDRGQNTGELFF. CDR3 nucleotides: TGTGCCAGCAGGGGGGACAGGGGTCAAAACACCGGGGAGCTGTTTTTT.

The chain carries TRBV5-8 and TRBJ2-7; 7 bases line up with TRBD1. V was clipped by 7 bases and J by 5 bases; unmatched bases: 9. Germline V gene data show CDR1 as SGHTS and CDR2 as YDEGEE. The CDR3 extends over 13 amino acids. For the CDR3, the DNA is TGTGCCAGCGCAAAGACAGGGCTTAACGAGCAGTACGTC. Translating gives CASAKTGLNEQYV.

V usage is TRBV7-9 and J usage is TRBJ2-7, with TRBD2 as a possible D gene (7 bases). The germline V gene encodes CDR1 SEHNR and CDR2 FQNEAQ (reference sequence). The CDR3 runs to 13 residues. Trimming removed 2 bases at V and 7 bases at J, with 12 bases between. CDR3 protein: CASSLIRGGEQYF. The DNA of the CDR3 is TGTGCCAGCAGCTTAATCAGGGGAGGGGAGCAGTACTTC.

Here the CDR3 DNA reads TGCGCCAGCAGCTTACTAGCGGGGGGCGGGGACAATGAGCAGTTCTTC. Its translation: CASSLLAGGGDNEQFF. V is TRBV5-1 and J is TRBJ2-1; 12 bases are shared with TRBD2. Trimming at V came to 2 bases and at J to 5 bases, leaving 5 bases not matched to a gene. Germline CDR1 and CDR2: SGHRS and YFSETQ. This CDR3 contains 16 residues.